This T cell receptor (beta chain) was obtained from a study of blood T cell repertoires in COVID-19. Study-level background: Some COVID-19 samples were acute and others convalescent; all came from the United States, Italy and Spain. Sample material is recorded as cDNA or gDNA derived from T cells, B-cell-depleted T cells, or PBMCs.

Per the original methods: By means of reference gene primer amplification, nucleated cell counts were estimated. The repertoire was sequenced with immunoSEQ multiplex PCR; TCRdb's copy has only in-frame clones and lacks some. Clonal size and the V and J genes are those of that table, whereas D and trimming came from the DNA. The table includes over 130,000 clones, about 91% detected once. The ends were cut back, 10 bases at V and 0 bases at J, with 14 bases in the middle. Germline V gene sequence: CDR1 MNHEY, CDR2 SVGAGI. The CDR3 runs 14 residues. This sequence joins TRBV6-5 and TRBJ2-3, with a tentative D call TRBD2 (6 bases). Sequencing was performed on peripheral blood. The source is a human donor in a cohort sampled during active COVID-19. CDR3 amino acids: CAIGGRRSTDTQYF. CDR3 bases: TGTGCCATAGGAGGGAGACGGAGCACAGATACGCAGTATTTT.